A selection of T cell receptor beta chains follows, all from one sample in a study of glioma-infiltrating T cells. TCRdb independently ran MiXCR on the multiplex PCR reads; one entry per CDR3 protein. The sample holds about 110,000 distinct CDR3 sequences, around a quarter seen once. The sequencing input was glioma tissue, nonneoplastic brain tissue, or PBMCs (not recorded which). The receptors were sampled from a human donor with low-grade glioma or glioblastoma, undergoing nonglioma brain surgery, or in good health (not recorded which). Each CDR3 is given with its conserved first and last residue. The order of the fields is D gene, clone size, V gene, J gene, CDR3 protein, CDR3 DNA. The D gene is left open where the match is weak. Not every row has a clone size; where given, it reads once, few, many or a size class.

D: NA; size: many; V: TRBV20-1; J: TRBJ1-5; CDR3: CSASDRYSNQPQHF; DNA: TGCAGTGCCTCGGACCGATATAGCAATCAGCCCCAGCATTTT
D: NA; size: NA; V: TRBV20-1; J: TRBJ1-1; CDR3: CSARDPGNTKAFF; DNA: TGCAGTGCTAGAGATCCAGGGAATACTAAAGCTTTCTTT
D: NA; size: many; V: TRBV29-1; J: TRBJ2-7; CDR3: CSVVADRSSYEQYF; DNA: TGCAGCGTTGTCGCTGACAGGAGCTCCTACGAGCAGTACTTC
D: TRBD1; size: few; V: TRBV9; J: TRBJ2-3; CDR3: CASNDRGGDTQYF; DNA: TGTGCCAGCAACGACAGGGGAGGCGATACGCAGTATTTT
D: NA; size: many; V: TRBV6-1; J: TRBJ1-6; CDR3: CASSHPGGGSNSPLHF; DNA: TGTGCCAGCAGCCACCCGGGGGGGGGGAGTAATTCACCCCTCCACTTT
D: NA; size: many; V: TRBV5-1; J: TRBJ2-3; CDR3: CASSLASASWDTQYF; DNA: TGCGCCAGCAGCTTGGCCTCGGCCTCGTGGGATACGCAGTATTTT
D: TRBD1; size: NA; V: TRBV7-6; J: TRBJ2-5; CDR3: CASSSVGQDGETQYF; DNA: TGTGCCAGCAGCTCAGTCGGACAGGATGGAGAGACCCAGTACTTC
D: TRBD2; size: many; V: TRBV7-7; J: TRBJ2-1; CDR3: CASSLDLERGNEQFF; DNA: TGTGCTAGCAGCTTAGACTTAGAGCGGGGCAATGAGCAGTTCTTC
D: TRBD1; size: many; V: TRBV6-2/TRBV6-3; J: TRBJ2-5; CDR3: CASSYLGQGRETQYF; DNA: TGTGCCAGCAGTTACCTCGGACAGGGAAGAGAGACCCAGTACTTC
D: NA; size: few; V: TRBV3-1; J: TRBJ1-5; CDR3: CASSQDVSLGSNQPQHF; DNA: TGTGCCAGCAGCCAAGATGTTAGCTTGGGAAGCAATCAGCCCCAGCATTTT
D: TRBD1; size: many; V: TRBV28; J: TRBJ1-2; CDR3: CASSPQTGGFRGYTF; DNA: TGTGCCAGCAGTCCTCAGACAGGGGGCTTCCGTGGCTACACCTTC
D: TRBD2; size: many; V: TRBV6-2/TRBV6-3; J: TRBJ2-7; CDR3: CASTREGTSSYEQYF; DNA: TGTGCCAGCACCAGGGAGGGGACCAGCTCCTACGAGCAGTACTTC
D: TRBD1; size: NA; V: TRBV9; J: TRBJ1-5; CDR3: CASSSGQGEQPQHF; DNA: TGTGCCAGCAGCTCTGGACAGGGAGAACAGCCCCAGCATTTT
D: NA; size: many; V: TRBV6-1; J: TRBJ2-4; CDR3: CASDLIGSNIQYF; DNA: TGTGCCAGCGACCTGATCGGATCGAACATTCAGTACTTC
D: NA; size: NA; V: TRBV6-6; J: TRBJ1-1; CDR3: CASSLYRQHLNTEAFF; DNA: TGTGCCAGCAGTCTATACCGACAGCACCTGAACACTGAAGCTTTCTTT
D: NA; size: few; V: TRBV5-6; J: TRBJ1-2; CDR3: CASSLRLPLGYTF; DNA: TGTGCCAGCAGCTTGCGACTACCTCTAGGCTACACCTTC
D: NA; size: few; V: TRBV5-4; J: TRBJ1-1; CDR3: CASSFQQGLTEAFF; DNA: TGTGCCAGCAGCTTCCAACAGGGATTAACTGAAGCTTTCTTT
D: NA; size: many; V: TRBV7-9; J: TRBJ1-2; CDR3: CASSLQGTAGYTF; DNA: TGTGCCAGCAGCTTACAGGGAACCGCTGGCTACACCTTC
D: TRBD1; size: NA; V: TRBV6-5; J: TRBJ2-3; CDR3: CASSNLQGTDTQYF; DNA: TGTGCCAGCAGTAACCTTCAGGGGACAGACACGCAGTATTTT
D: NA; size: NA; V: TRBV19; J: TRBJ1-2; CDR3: CASSHRTDNYGYTF; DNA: TGTGCCAGTAGCCATCGGACGGATAACTATGGCTACACCTTC
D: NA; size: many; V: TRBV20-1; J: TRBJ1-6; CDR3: CSARDIAAFNSPLHF; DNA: TGCAGTGCTAGAGATATCGCAGCGTTTAATTCACCCCTCCACTTT
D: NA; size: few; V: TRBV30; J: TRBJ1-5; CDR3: CAWTLDGLQPQHF; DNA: TGTGCCTGGACCTTGGACGGCCTTCAGCCCCAGCATTTT
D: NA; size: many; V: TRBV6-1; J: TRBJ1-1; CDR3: CASSWDTMNTEAFF; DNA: TGTGCCAGCAGTTGGGACACCATGAACACTGAAGCTTTCTTT
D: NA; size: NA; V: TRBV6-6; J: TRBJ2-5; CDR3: CASGVYMARQETQYF; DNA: TGTGCCAGCGGGGTGTACATGGCTAGACAAGAGACCCAGTACTTC
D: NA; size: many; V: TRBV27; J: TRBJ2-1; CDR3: CASSTQLGEQFF; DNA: TGTGCCAGCAGTACCCAGTTGGGTGAGCAGTTCTTC
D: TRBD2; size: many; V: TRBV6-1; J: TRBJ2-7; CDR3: CASSPGVAGGWEQYF; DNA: TGTGCCAGCAGTCCCGGGGTAGCGGGAGGATGGGAGCAGTACTTC
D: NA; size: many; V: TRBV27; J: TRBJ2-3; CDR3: CASSDPGVKRDTQYF; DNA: TGTGCCAGCAGTGATCCAGGGGTGAAGAGGGATACGCAGTATTTT
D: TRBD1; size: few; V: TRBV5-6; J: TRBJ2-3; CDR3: CASTNDRGEIDTQYF; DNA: TGTGCCAGCACCAACGACAGGGGTGAGATAGATACGCAGTATTTT
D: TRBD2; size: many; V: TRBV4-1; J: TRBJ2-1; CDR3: CASSQSGTYNEQFF; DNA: TGCGCCAGCAGCCAAAGCGGGACCTACAATGAGCAGTTCTTC
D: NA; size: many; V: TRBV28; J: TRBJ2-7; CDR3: CASRRRDSNSGQYF; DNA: TGTGCCAGCAGGAGACGGGACTCAAACTCCGGGCAGTACTTC
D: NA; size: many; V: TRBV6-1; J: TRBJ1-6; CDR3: CASSEGSPLHF; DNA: TGTGCCAGCAGTGAAGGTTCACCCCTCCACTTT
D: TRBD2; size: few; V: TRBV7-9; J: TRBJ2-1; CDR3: CASSVSLAGESEQFF; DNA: TGTGCCAGCAGCGTCTCACTAGCGGGAGAGAGTGAGCAGTTCTTC
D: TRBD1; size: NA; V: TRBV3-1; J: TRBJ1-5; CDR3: CASSPTDRGGSNQPQHF; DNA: TGTGCCAGCAGCCCTACGGACAGGGGGGGAAGCAATCAGCCCCAGCATTTT
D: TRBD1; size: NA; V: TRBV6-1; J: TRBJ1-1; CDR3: CVSSRQGNTEAFF; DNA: TGTGTTAGCAGTCGACAGGGGAACACTGAAGCTTTCTTT
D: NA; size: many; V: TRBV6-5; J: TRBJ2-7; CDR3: CASSYSYSLYEQYF; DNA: TGTGCCAGCAGTTACTCGTATTCCCTATACGAGCAGTACTTC
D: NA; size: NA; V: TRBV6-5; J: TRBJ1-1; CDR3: CASTGNNGAFF; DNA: TGTGCCAGCACCGGGAACAATGGAGCTTTCTTT
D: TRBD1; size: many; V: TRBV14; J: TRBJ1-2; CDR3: CASSQDRGTGRFYGYTF; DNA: TGTGCCAGCAGCCAAGATCGGGGGACAGGGCGCTTCTATGGCTACACCTTC
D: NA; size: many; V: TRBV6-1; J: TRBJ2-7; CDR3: CASSPRVRRSYEQYF; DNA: TGTGCCAGCAGCCCCAGGGTCAGGAGGTCCTACGAGCAGTACTTC
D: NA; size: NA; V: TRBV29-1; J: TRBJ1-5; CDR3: CSVAGQPNQPQHF; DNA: TGCAGCGTTGCAGGACAGCCCAATCAGCCCCAGCATTTT
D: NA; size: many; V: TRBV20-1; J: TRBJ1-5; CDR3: CSATLSGIGTQHF; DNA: TGCAGTGCTACTCTGTCTGGGATCGGGACCCAGCATTTT
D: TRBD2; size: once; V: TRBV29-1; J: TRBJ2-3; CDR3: CSVDKRGGQADTQYF; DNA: TGCAGCGTTGACAAGCGGGGGGGCCAAGCAGATACGCAGTATTTT